Presented here are 19 T cell receptor beta chains from one specimen sequenced in a study of T cell changes during pregnancy in multiple sclerosis (dated by TCRdb to between 2017 and 2020). The library was prepared using the immunoSEQ multiplex PCR assay. Drawn from immuneACCESS, this table holds only the in-frame rearrangements with V and J called that TCRdb kept. Clones are partly lost; checked studies trace under half to an unresolved V gene and leave the rest unexplained. This sample comprises some 60,000 clones, 91% of them detected only once. The top ten constitute 0.6% to 0.9% of the sample. The sample in question was CD4+ T cells from peripheral blood mononuclear cells, obtained in the first trimester of pregnancy. These receptors all stem from a female donor with multiple sclerosis, enrolled in a pregnancy study.

V is TRBV4-2 and J is TRBJ1-2; D is undetermined. Germline CDR1 is LGHNA and CDR2 is YNFKEQ. V lost 4 bases to trimming and J lost 0 bases, with 15 bases between them. This CDR3 is built from 16 residues. CDR3 DNA sequence: TGTGCCAGCAGCCCGACTACGGACGGTACTAACTATGGCTACACCTTC. It is translated as CASSPTTDGTNYGYTF.

The V and J genes are TRBV20-1 and TRBJ2-5; D remains ambiguous. The germline V and J ends were trimmed by 3 bases and 4 bases, with 6 bases remaining between them. Germline V lookup: CDR1 DFQATT, CDR2 SNEGSKA (reference sequence). The CDR3 contains 11 residues. As DNA, the CDR3 is TGCAGTGCTAGCCCTTTAGAGACCCAGTACTTC. Translation: CSASPLETQYF.

This sequence joins TRBV19 and TRBJ1-2; 10 nucleotides line up with TRBD1. Looked up from germline, CDR1 is LNHDA and CDR2 is SQIVND (reference sequence). The CDR3 is 13 amino acids. V lost 6 bases and J lost 7; bases outside the gene matches: 5. This CDR3 reads CASSRQGAVGYTF. The DNA for the CDR3 is TGTGCCAGTAGCCGACAGGGGGCTGTTGGCTACACCTTC.

The chain is built from TRBV6-6 and TRBJ1-3, with 9 bases aligning to TRBD1. Per the germline V gene, CDR1 is MNHNY and CDR2 is SVGAGI (reference sequence). Trimming removed 5 bases from V and 0 bases from J; junction bases left unmatched: 2. The CDR3 is 15 amino acids. The CDR3 protein is CASSLQGASGNTIYF. The CDR3 DNA reads TGTGCCAGCAGTCTACAGGGGGCCTCTGGAAACACCATATATTTT.

The chain links TRBV5-8 to TRBJ1-6; D is perhaps TRBD1 (5 bases). Germline V gene lookup returns CDR1 SGHTS and CDR2 YDEGEE. Between the trimmed V and J ends, which lost 0 bases and 0 bases, there was a span of 13 bases. This CDR3 is built from 18 residues. The CDR3 loop reads CASSLASWGGSYNSPLHF. The CDR3 DNA reads TGTGCCAGCAGCTTGGCTAGTTGGGGGGGCTCCTATAATTCACCCCTCCACTTT.

The CDR3 protein is CASSLSGEGGHLSLAKNIQYF. CDR3 coding DNA: TGTGCCAGCAGCCTATCCGGAGAGGGGGGGCACCTTTCACTAGCCAAAAACATTCAGTACTTC. This rearrangement joins TRBV7-3 to TRBJ2-4; tentatively, D is TRBD2 (7 bases). V was trimmed by 5 bases and J by 0 bases, leaving 29 bases between them. Germline loops: CDR1 SGHTA, CDR2 FQGTGA. The CDR3 covers 21 residues.

V gene TRBV7-9 combines with J gene TRBJ2-5, with 10 positions matching TRBD2. Trimming removed 2 bases from V and 2 bases from J; junction bases left unmatched: 5. Germline V gives CDR1 SEHNR, CDR2 FQNEAQ (reference sequence). CDR3 size: 16 residues. The CDR3 bases are TGTGCCAGCAGCTTACTAGCGGGGGTATTACAAGAGACCCAGTACTTC. It is translated as CASSLLAGVLQETQYF.

The gene calls are TRBV27 and TRBJ2-7; D gene unclear. The length of the CDR3 is 13 residues. Germline V gene sequence: CDR1 MNHEY, CDR2 SMNVEV (reference sequence). V lost 3 bases to trimming and J lost 2 bases, with 8 bases between them. CDR3 amino acids: CASSLGTAYEQYF. The DNA of the CDR3 is TGTGCCAGCAGTTTGGGCACTGCCTACGAGCAGTACTTC.

This chain connects TRBV6-9 to TRBJ1-5; 7 nucleotides align to TRBD1. Trimming cost V 9 bases and J 2 bases; bases outside gene matches: 10. The CDR3 length is 15 residues. CDR1 is MNHGY, CDR2 SVAAGI, per germline. CDR3 DNA sequence: TGTGCCAGTCCAAAGAACAGGGGACGCAATCAGCCCCAGCATTTT. As protein: CASPKNRGRNQPQHF.

V gene TRBV7-2 combines with J gene TRBJ2-2, with a possible D match to TRBD1 (5 bases). The CDR3 length is 15 residues. The V end was cut by 2 bases, the J end by 5 bases, with 12 bases between. Per germline, CDR1 SGHTA and CDR2 FQGNSA. CDR3: CASSLFQGRTGELFF. DNA of the CDR3: TGTGCCAGCAGCTTATTCCAGGGTAGAACCGGGGAGCTGTTTTTT.

This sequence joins TRBV5-5 and TRBJ1-1, with 8 bases lining up with TRBD1. CDR3 length: 14 amino acids. Germline values: CDR1 SGHKS, CDR2 YYEKEE (reference sequence). Trimming at V came to 0 bases and at J to 4 bases, leaving 2 bases not matched to a gene. CDR3 sequence: CASSLDRGFTEAFF. The CDR3 DNA follows: TGTGCCAGCAGCTTGGACAGGGGGTTCACTGAAGCTTTCTTT.

The CDR3 region is CASSQATSGGSYNEQFF. The CDR3 DNA is TGTGCCAGCAGCCAAGCGACTAGCGGGGGCTCCTACAATGAGCAGTTCTTC. This chain links TRBV4-2 with TRBJ2-1, with 12 bases lining up with TRBD2. This CDR3 has 17 residues. V was pared by 1 base and J by 0 bases, with 1 base of the junction left unmatched. CDR1 and CDR2 (germline): LGHNA, YNFKEQ.

The sample holds one count of this clone. This sequence joins TRBV10-3 and TRBJ1-1; weak D call: TRBD1 (6 bases). The CDR3 consists of 16 residues. The germline V and J ends were trimmed by 4 bases and 2 bases, with 17 bases remaining between them. Germline-derived CDR1 and CDR2 are ENHRY and SYGVKD. For the CDR3, the DNA is TGTGCCATCAGTGTGGGCGAGGGGGGGACTAACACTGAAGCTTTCTTT. Protein sequence: CAISVGEGGTNTEAFF.

This clone was seen only a few times. The chain uses TRBV2 and TRBJ1-6; weak D call: TRBD1 (6 bases). The CDR3 totals 13 residues. Trimming took off 7 bases at V and 7 bases at J, with 11 bases between the two ends. Germline V gene lookup returns CDR1 SNHLY and CDR2 FYNNEI. The CDR3 sequence: CASKGEENSPLHF. The DNA for the CDR3 is TGTGCCAGCAAGGGGGAAGAGAATTCACCCCTCCACTTT.

The chain has TRBV18 and TRBJ1-1; D possibly corresponds to TRBD1 (6 bases). V lost 2 bases to trimming and J lost 1 base, with 11 bases between them. The germline CDR1 and CDR2 sequences are KGHSH and LQKENI. The CDR3 is 15 residues long. The CDR3 bases are TGTGCCAGCTCACCAATGCAGACAGGGAACACTGAAGCTTTCTTT. Amino acid sequence: CASSPMQTGNTEAFF.

The J gene is TRBJ2-2, the V gene TRBV11-2; D might be TRBD2 (6 bases). The germline V gene encodes CDR1 SGHAT and CDR2 FQNNGV. This CDR3 comprises 15 residues. Trimming stripped 1 base from V and 10 bases from J, with 16 bases between. The CDR3: CASSLGPGGGKELFF. The CDR3 coding sequence is TGTGCCAGCAGCTTAGGTCCCGGGGGTGGTAAGGAGCTGTTTTTT. The full variable domain, completed using reference TRBV11-2 and TRBJ2-2, is EAGVAQSPRYKIIEKRQSVAFWCNPISGHATLYWYQQILGQGPKLLIQFQNNGVVDDSQLPKDRFSAERLKGVDSTLKIQPAKLEDSAVYLCASSLGPGGGKELFFGEGSRLTVL.

The table lists this clone with a count of one. The chain uses TRBV2 and TRBJ2-7; a possible D gene is TRBD2 (7 bases). Deletions cut 7 bases from V and 2 bases from J, with 18 bases between. The CDR3 has 15 residues. CDR1 is SNHLY, CDR2 FYNNEI, per germline. CDR3 in amino acids: CASTLLGGPTYEQYF. CDR3 in DNA: TGTGCCAGCACCCTCCTCGGGGGGCCTACCTACGAGCAGTACTTC.

The chain recombines TRBV7-9 with TRBJ1-1; D remains ambiguous. V was pared by 1 base and J by 1 base, with 4 bases between. The germline gives CDR1 SEHNR, CDR2 FQNEAQ (reference sequence). The CDR3 runs 13 residues. The DNA for the CDR3 is TGTGCCAGCAGCTTAGATCAGAACACTGAAGCTTTCTTT. Translation: CASSLDQNTEAFF.

The V and J genes are TRBV19 and TRBJ2-5; TRBD1 agrees at 10 bases. V shed 4 bases and J 5 bases; nucleotides not matched to a gene: 13. This CDR3 contains 17 residues. Germline V CDR1 and CDR2: LNHDA, SQIVND (reference sequence). The CDR3 coding sequence is TGTGCCAGTAGTAGGGGGACCGGGACAGGGGCGGGGGAGACCCAGTACTTC. This sequence encodes CASSRGTGTGAGETQYF.